Listed below are T cell receptor beta chains from one sample, sequenced in a study of cytomegalovirus exposure and HLA in healthy donors. Using immunoSEQ multiplex PCR, the repertoire was profiled, and TCRdb retains in-frame clones only, with some absent. The repertoire includes under 90,000 clones, about 70% of them detected once, and 7.5% to 8% sits in the top ten. Input material: PBMCs. Receptors were obtained from a man aged 35-49 years in good health and CMV-seropositive. The CDR3 runs from the conserved cysteine through the conserved F or W. The order of the fields is J gene, CDR3 length, V gene, clone size, D gene, CDR3 protein, CDR3 DNA. D genes are given only for firm matches. Expanded clones are given a class, and other clones once, few, many or no size at all.

J gene: TRBJ1-4; CDR3 length: 16; V gene: TRBV28; clone size: NA; D gene: NA; CDR3 protein: CASKLGQTATNEKLFF; CDR3 DNA: TGTGCCAGCAAACTAGGGCAGACTGCAACTAATGAAAAACTGTTTTTT
J gene: TRBJ2-1; CDR3 length: 16; V gene: TRBV5-1; clone size: NA; D gene: TRBD1; CDR3 protein: CASSLEDRLLSNEQFF; CDR3 DNA: TGCGCCAGCAGCTTGGAGGACAGGCTCTTATCCAATGAGCAGTTCTTC
J gene: TRBJ1-2; CDR3 length: 15; V gene: TRBV5-8; clone size: few; D gene: TRBD1; CDR3 protein: CASSLPGTGVYGYTF; CDR3 DNA: TGTGCCAGCAGCTTGCCCGGGACAGGTGTATATGGCTACACCTTC
J gene: TRBJ2-7; CDR3 length: 13; V gene: TRBV5-1; clone size: NA; D gene: NA; CDR3 protein: CASSLDIIGEQYF; CDR3 DNA: TGCGCCAGCAGCCTCGACATCATTGGGGAGCAGTACTTC
J gene: TRBJ2-7; CDR3 length: 11; V gene: TRBV20-1; clone size: NA; D gene: NA; CDR3 protein: CSAPIVHEQYF; CDR3 DNA: TGCAGTGCCCCTATAGTCCACGAGCAGTACTTC
J gene: TRBJ2-5; CDR3 length: 15; V gene: TRBV28; clone size: NA; D gene: NA; CDR3 protein: CASSEITGLGETQYF; CDR3 DNA: TGTGCCAGCAGTGAGATAACAGGGTTAGGAGAGACCCAGTACTTC
J gene: TRBJ2-7; CDR3 length: 15; V gene: TRBV6-1; clone size: NA; D gene: NA; CDR3 protein: CASSDPYKGSYEQYF; CDR3 DNA: TGTGCCAGCAGTGACCCTTATAAGGGGTCGTACGAGCAGTACTTC
J gene: TRBJ2-5; CDR3 length: 13; V gene: TRBV2; clone size: NA; D gene: NA; CDR3 protein: CASNTQRGETQYF; CDR3 DNA: TGTGCCAGCAACACCCAGCGCGGGGAGACCCAGTACTTC
J gene: TRBJ1-1; CDR3 length: 14; V gene: TRBV11-2; clone size: many; D gene: NA; CDR3 protein: CASSPPREYTEAFF; CDR3 DNA: TGTGCCAGCAGCCCCCCTCGAGAGTACACTGAAGCTTTCTTT
J gene: TRBJ2-2; CDR3 length: 16; V gene: TRBV7-2; clone size: NA; D gene: TRBD2; CDR3 protein: CASSRNGGWNTGELFF; CDR3 DNA: TGTGCCAGCAGCCGTAACGGGGGGTGGAACACCGGGGAGCTGTTTTTT
J gene: TRBJ2-5; CDR3 length: 13; V gene: TRBV5-1; clone size: NA; D gene: NA; CDR3 protein: CASSFSVGETQYF; CDR3 DNA: TGCGCCAGCAGCTTTAGCGTGGGAGAGACCCAGTACTTC
J gene: TRBJ1-1; CDR3 length: 16; V gene: TRBV30; clone size: NA; D gene: TRBD1; CDR3 protein: CAWHNRGLAIDTEAFF; CDR3 DNA: TGTGCCTGGCACAACAGGGGGCTGGCTATAGACACTGAAGCTTTCTTT
J gene: TRBJ2-1; CDR3 length: 15; V gene: TRBV5-1; clone size: once; D gene: TRBD2; CDR3 protein: CASSLASGTYNEQFF; CDR3 DNA: TGCGCCAGCAGCTTGGCTAGCGGGACTTACAATGAGCAGTTCTTC
J gene: TRBJ2-7; CDR3 length: 17; V gene: TRBV6-1; clone size: few; D gene: NA; CDR3 protein: CASSATFDSRSTYEQYF; CDR3 DNA: TGTGCCAGCAGTGCAACATTCGACAGCAGGTCCACCTACGAGCAGTACTTC
J gene: TRBJ1-5; CDR3 length: 13; V gene: TRBV19; clone size: NA; D gene: NA; CDR3 protein: CASSMSQNQPQHF; CDR3 DNA: TGTGCCAGTAGTATGAGTCAAAACCAGCCCCAGCATTTT
J gene: TRBJ2-1; CDR3 length: 14; V gene: TRBV5-4; clone size: NA; D gene: TRBD2; CDR3 protein: CASRPLAGAAEQFF; CDR3 DNA: TGTGCCAGCAGGCCACTAGCGGGGGCGGCTGAGCAGTTCTTC
J gene: TRBJ1-4; CDR3 length: 15; V gene: TRBV7-2; clone size: few; D gene: TRBD1; CDR3 protein: CASSSVDRLKEKLFF; CDR3 DNA: TGTGCCAGCAGCTCCGTGGACAGGCTAAAAGAAAAACTGTTTTTT
J gene: TRBJ1-2; CDR3 length: 13; V gene: TRBV7-9; clone size: many; D gene: NA; CDR3 protein: CASSPISGVYYTF; CDR3 DNA: TGTGCCAGCAGCCCTATATCCGGGGTCTACTACACCTTC
J gene: TRBJ1-5; CDR3 length: 15; V gene: TRBV5-6; clone size: NA; D gene: NA; CDR3 protein: CASSLGWQLNQPQHF; CDR3 DNA: TGTGCCAGCAGCTTGGGTTGGCAGTTGAATCAGCCCCAGCATTTT
J gene: TRBJ2-7; CDR3 length: 14; V gene: TRBV28; clone size: NA; D gene: NA; CDR3 protein: CASSSQTESYEQYF; CDR3 DNA: TGTGCCAGCAGTTCCCAAACAGAGTCCTACGAGCAGTACTTC
J gene: TRBJ1-5; CDR3 length: 13; V gene: TRBV11-2; clone size: NA; D gene: NA; CDR3 protein: CASSRGQYQPQHF; CDR3 DNA: TGTGCCAGCAGCCGCGGACAGTATCAGCCCCAGCATTTT
J gene: TRBJ1-1; CDR3 length: 13; V gene: TRBV5-1; clone size: NA; D gene: NA; CDR3 protein: CASSLQGGTEAFF; CDR3 DNA: TGCGCCAGCAGCCTACAGGGCGGCACTGAAGCTTTCTTT
J gene: TRBJ2-5; CDR3 length: 14; V gene: TRBV9; clone size: NA; D gene: NA; CDR3 protein: CASSQQGGRETQYF; CDR3 DNA: TGTGCCAGCAGCCAGCAGGGAGGACGAGAGACCCAGTACTTC
J gene: TRBJ2-7; CDR3 length: 16; V gene: TRBV4-2; clone size: NA; D gene: NA; CDR3 protein: CASSQGGRDTRYEQYF; CDR3 DNA: TGTGCCAGCAGCCAAGGAGGACGGGACACCCGCTACGAGCAGTACTTC
J gene: TRBJ2-7; CDR3 length: 14; V gene: TRBV7-8; clone size: many; D gene: NA; CDR3 protein: CASSNRGGGSEQYF; CDR3 DNA: TGTGCCAGCAGCAACCGGGGAGGGGGATCCGAGCAGTACTTC
J gene: TRBJ2-2; CDR3 length: 17; V gene: TRBV2; clone size: NA; D gene: TRBD2; CDR3 protein: CASRTLWLAGATGELFF; CDR3 DNA: TGTGCCAGCAGGACCCTGTGGCTAGCGGGAGCCACCGGGGAGCTGTTTTTT
J gene: TRBJ1-2; CDR3 length: 15; V gene: TRBV5-1; clone size: NA; D gene: TRBD1; CDR3 protein: CASSLAGTGVGGYTF; CDR3 DNA: TGCGCCAGCAGCTTGGCCGGGACAGGGGTTGGGGGCTACACCTTC
J gene: TRBJ2-1; CDR3 length: 14; V gene: TRBV5-4; clone size: NA; D gene: TRBD1; CDR3 protein: CASRRDRGYNEQFF; CDR3 DNA: TGTGCCAGCAGACGGGACAGGGGGTACAATGAGCAGTTCTTC
J gene: TRBJ1-1; CDR3 length: 17; V gene: TRBV18; clone size: NA; D gene: NA; CDR3 protein: CASSPGVLGRGNTEAFF; CDR3 DNA: TGTGCCAGCTCACCGGGTGTTTTAGGACGGGGAAACACTGAAGCTTTCTTT
J gene: TRBJ1-2; CDR3 length: 13; V gene: TRBV7-8; clone size: NA; D gene: NA; CDR3 protein: CASTQGSFYGYTF; CDR3 DNA: TGTGCCAGCACGCAGGGCAGCTTCTATGGCTACACCTTC
J gene: TRBJ2-7; CDR3 length: 12; V gene: TRBV5-1; clone size: NA; D gene: NA; CDR3 protein: CASSRGEDEQYF; CDR3 DNA: TGCGCCAGCAGCAGGGGCGAGGACGAGCAGTACTTC
J gene: TRBJ1-1; CDR3 length: 14; V gene: TRBV5-1; clone size: NA; D gene: NA; CDR3 protein: CASSLARGGAEAFF; CDR3 DNA: TGCGCCAGCAGCTTGGCCAGGGGAGGGGCTGAAGCTTTCTTT
J gene: TRBJ1-5; CDR3 length: 14; V gene: TRBV6-5; clone size: few; D gene: TRBD1; CDR3 protein: CASRTGRTGQPQHF; CDR3 DNA: TGTGCCAGCAGAACCGGACGGACAGGTCAGCCCCAGCATTTT
J gene: TRBJ1-3; CDR3 length: 13; V gene: TRBV27; clone size: few; D gene: NA; CDR3 protein: CASKREPGNTIYF; CDR3 DNA: TGTGCCAGCAAAAGGGAGCCTGGAAACACCATATATTTT
J gene: TRBJ2-6; CDR3 length: 14; V gene: TRBV6-5; clone size: NA; D gene: NA; CDR3 protein: CASTSRGRANVLTF; CDR3 DNA: TGTGCCAGCACCTCTCGGGGTAGGGCCAACGTCCTGACTTTC
J gene: TRBJ2-5; CDR3 length: 17; V gene: TRBV5-1; clone size: few; D gene: TRBD2; CDR3 protein: CASSPPASGGAQETQYF; CDR3 DNA: TGCGCCAGCAGCCCGCCGGCTAGCGGGGGGGCCCAAGAGACCCAGTACTTC
J gene: TRBJ2-1; CDR3 length: 13; V gene: TRBV18; clone size: NA; D gene: TRBD1; CDR3 protein: CASSPWTGHEQFF; CDR3 DNA: TGTGCCAGCTCCCCTTGGACAGGCCATGAGCAGTTCTTC
J gene: TRBJ1-2; CDR3 length: 17; V gene: TRBV16; clone size: NA; D gene: TRBD1; CDR3 protein: CASSHSPPTGVGYGYTF; CDR3 DNA: TGTGCCAGCAGCCATTCCCCACCTACAGGGGTCGGCTATGGCTACACCTTC
J gene: TRBJ2-5; CDR3 length: 14; V gene: TRBV6-1; clone size: NA; D gene: NA; CDR3 protein: CASRTGGGGETQYF; CDR3 DNA: TGTGCCAGCAGAACAGGGGGAGGGGGAGAGACCCAGTACTTC
J gene: TRBJ2-1; CDR3 length: 12; V gene: TRBV29-1; clone size: NA; D gene: NA; CDR3 protein: CSVEDRYNEQFF; CDR3 DNA: TGCAGCGTCGAGGACAGATACAATGAGCAGTTCTTC
J gene: TRBJ1-5; CDR3 length: 13; V gene: TRBV6-5; clone size: NA; D gene: NA; CDR3 protein: CASRTTSNQPQHF; CDR3 DNA: TGTGCCAGCAGGACAACTAGCAATCAGCCCCAGCATTTT
J gene: TRBJ2-7; CDR3 length: 17; V gene: TRBV2; clone size: few; D gene: TRBD2; CDR3 protein: CASSEAFGPGGSYEQYF; CDR3 DNA: TGTGCCAGCAGTGAAGCTTTCGGACCGGGGGGCTCCTACGAGCAGTACTTC
J gene: TRBJ1-4; CDR3 length: 14; V gene: TRBV6-5; clone size: NA; D gene: TRBD1; CDR3 protein: CASRKGQGNEKLFF; CDR3 DNA: TGTGCCAGCAGGAAGGGACAGGGTAATGAAAAACTGTTTTTT
J gene: TRBJ2-7; CDR3 length: 17; V gene: TRBV5-6; clone size: once; D gene: TRBD2; CDR3 protein: CASSAGGVGRPGYEQYF; CDR3 DNA: TGTGCCAGCAGCGCCGGGGGGGTAGGCCGACCAGGATACGAGCAGTACTTC
J gene: TRBJ2-3; CDR3 length: 15; V gene: TRBV27; clone size: few; D gene: TRBD1; CDR3 protein: CASSFLSGGADTQYF; CDR3 DNA: TGTGCCAGCAGTTTCTTGTCAGGGGGCGCAGATACGCAGTATTTT
J gene: TRBJ1-2; CDR3 length: 13; V gene: TRBV5-4; clone size: NA; D gene: NA; CDR3 protein: CASSRGMDYGYTF; CDR3 DNA: TGTGCCAGCAGCCGAGGGATGGACTATGGCTACACCTTC
J gene: TRBJ2-7; CDR3 length: 14; V gene: TRBV29-1; clone size: NA; D gene: TRBD2; CDR3 protein: CSVEETSGAYEQYF; CDR3 DNA: TGCAGCGTTGAGGAGACTAGCGGGGCCTACGAGCAGTACTTC
J gene: TRBJ2-7; CDR3 length: 13; V gene: TRBV7-9; clone size: NA; D gene: TRBD2; CDR3 protein: CASSSPGGPEQYF; CDR3 DNA: TGTGCCAGCAGCTCCCCGGGGGGGCCCGAGCAGTACTTC
J gene: TRBJ2-7; CDR3 length: 11; V gene: TRBV2; clone size: few; D gene: NA; CDR3 protein: CASSGAYEQYF; CDR3 DNA: TGTGCCAGCTCCGGGGCCTACGAGCAGTACTTC
J gene: TRBJ1-2; CDR3 length: 14; V gene: TRBV10-3; clone size: few; D gene: NA; CDR3 protein: CAISEGAGGYGYTF; CDR3 DNA: TGTGCCATCAGTGAGGGGGCGGGGGGCTATGGCTACACCTTC
J gene: TRBJ2-3; CDR3 length: 14; V gene: TRBV5-6; clone size: NA; D gene: NA; CDR3 protein: CASSRGARTDTQYF; CDR3 DNA: TGTGCCAGCAGTCGGGGGGCTCGCACAGATACGCAGTATTTT
J gene: TRBJ1-2; CDR3 length: 13; V gene: TRBV30; clone size: few; D gene: NA; CDR3 protein: CAWHRVTHYGYTF; CDR3 DNA: TGTGCCTGGCACAGGGTTACACACTATGGCTACACCTTC
J gene: TRBJ2-4; CDR3 length: 17; V gene: TRBV5-6; clone size: NA; D gene: NA; CDR3 protein: CASSGGAGYLAKNIQYF; CDR3 DNA: TGTGCCAGCAGCGGGGGGGCAGGTTATCTAGCCAAAAACATTCAGTACTTC
J gene: TRBJ1-2; CDR3 length: 15; V gene: TRBV6-6; clone size: few; D gene: NA; CDR3 protein: CASRQGWGGNYGYTF; CDR3 DNA: TGTGCCAGCAGGCAGGGTTGGGGAGGCAACTATGGCTACACCTTC
J gene: TRBJ1-1; CDR3 length: 14; V gene: TRBV5-1; clone size: few; D gene: NA; CDR3 protein: CASSPVEGETEAFF; CDR3 DNA: TGCGCCAGCAGCCCTGTTGAGGGCGAGACTGAAGCTTTCTTT